One sample yielded the 27 T cell receptor beta chains listed below, sequenced in a study of blood T cell repertoires in COVID-19. Sequencing used immunoSEQ multiplex PCR; TCRdb keeps in-frame clones, though not all of them. The sample records some 140,000 clones, approximately 81% being singletons. Material for sequencing was PBMCs or T cells enriched from blood (not recorded which). The receptors originated from a man aged 35 to 55 with acute COVID-19.

This chain connects TRBV30 to TRBJ1-4; 10 nucleotides agree with TRBD1. CDR1 is GTSNPN and CDR2 is SVGIG in the germline V gene (reference sequence). The junction had 6 bases not matched to a gene; V was cut back by 2 bases and J by 6 bases. The CDR3 runs to 15 residues. The CDR3, as DNA: TGTGCCTGGAGTCCTCGAGGGACAGGGGATGAAAAACTGTTTTTT. Protein sequence: CAWSPRGTGDEKLFF.

CDR3 protein: CASGLYEQYF. The CDR3, as DNA: TGTGCCAGCGGCCTCTACGAGCAGTACTTC. The chain recombines TRBV27 with TRBJ2-7; no clear D. The CDR3 has 10 residues. Germline V gene data show CDR1 as MNHEY and CDR2 as SMNVEV (reference sequence). Deletions cut 8 bases from V and 3 bases from J, with 5 bases between.

Here the CDR3 DNA reads TGTGCCAGCTTCCCAGTGGGAGGGGGATTAAGCAATGAGCAGTTCTTC. It translates to CASFPVGGGLSNEQFF. The rearrangement joins TRBV28 to TRBJ2-1; TRBD2 might be the D (7 bases). CDR1 and CDR2 (germline): MDHEN, SYDVKM. The ends were cut back, 8 bases at V and 6 bases at J, with 23 bases in the middle. CDR3 size: 16 residues.

This chain uses TRBV7-9 with TRBJ2-1; 9 positions match TRBD1. The germline CDR1 and CDR2 sequences are SEHNR and FQNEAQ (reference sequence). After removal of 8 bases from V and 1 base from J, the junction contained 12 bases not matched to a gene. The CDR3 is 17 residues long. CDR3 sequence: CASDTGGAVGSYNEQFF. In DNA form, the CDR3 reads TGTGCCAGCGATACAGGGGGCGCGGTCGGTTCCTACAATGAGCAGTTCTTC. The full variable domain, its missing parts supplied by reference TRBV7-9 and TRBJ2-1, is DTGVSQNPRHKITKRGQNVTFRCDPISEHNRLYWYRQTLGQGPEFLTYFQNEAQLEKSRLLSDRFSAERPKGSFSTLEIQRTEQGDSAMYLCASDTGGAVGSYNEQFFGPGTRLTVL.

The chain recombines TRBV13 with TRBJ2-1; 10 bases line up with TRBD2. The CDR3 totals 15 residues. The germline gives CDR1 PRHDT, CDR2 FYEKMQ (reference sequence). V shed 5 bases and J 11 bases; nucleotides not matched to a gene: 12. This chain's CDR3 is CASSPGIAGGLKQFF. The CDR3, as DNA: TGTGCCAGCAGCCCCGGCATAGCGGGGGGCCTAAAGCAGTTCTTC.

The chain has TRBV7-8 and TRBJ1-4, with 9 nucleotides matching TRBD1. This CDR3 is 17 amino acids long. The ends lost 1 base at V and 7 bases at J; junction bases unmatched: 10. Germline V gives CDR1 SGHVS, CDR2 FQNEAQ. The CDR3 bases are TGTGCCAGCAGCTTAGTTCCTTACAGGGGGCCGGTTGAAAAACTGTTTTTT. Its protein product is CASSLVPYRGPVEKLFF.

J is TRBJ2-5 and V is TRBV9, with D unresolved. The V end was cut by 3 bases, the J end by 1 base, with 4 bases between. Germline CDR1 reads SGDLS; CDR2 reads YYNGEE. This CDR3 is built from 12 residues. DNA for the CDR3: TGTGCCAGCAGCGCATCCCAAGAGACCCAGTACTTC. Amino acid sequence: CASSASQETQYF.

The chain couples TRBV7-2 to TRBJ2-3; TRBD1 agrees at 9 bases. Germline V CDR1 and CDR2: SGHTA, FQGNSA. The CDR3 is 16 amino acids. J lost 3 bases, V lost 3 bases, and 7 bases had no gene match. For the CDR3, the DNA is TGTGCCAGCAGCTTGCAGACAGGGGGTGGGACAGATACGCAGTATTTT. This gives the protein CASSLQTGGGTDTQYF.

The genes are TRBV5-1 and TRBJ2-7; unclear D gene. Trimming shortened V by 2 bases and J by 5 bases, and 20 bases separated the two germline ends. This CDR3 has 16 amino acids. Germline V CDR1 and CDR2: SGHRS, YFSETQ. Here the CDR3 DNA reads TGCGCCAGCAGCTTTAACCAGGTCCTCCTGCACCACGAGCAGTACTTC. Translation: CASSFNQVLLHHEQYF.

The chain has TRBV3-1 (or the pseudogene TRBV3-2) and TRBJ2-2; D not certain. This CDR3 has 17 residues. CDR1 and CDR2 (germline): LGHDT, YNNKEL (reference sequence). With 0 bases removed from V and 0 bases from J, the gap between germline ends came to 11 bases. The CDR3 bases are TGTGCCAGCAGCCAAGATCCCGGTCCCGCGAACACCGGGGAGCTGTTTTTT. Residues: CASSQDPGPANTGELFF.

The chain couples TRBV19 to TRBJ1-4, with D perhaps matching TRBD1 (6 bases). Between the trimmed V and J ends, which lost 5 bases and 7 bases, there was a span of 17 bases. Per germline, CDR1 LNHDA and CDR2 SQIVND (reference sequence). CDR3 length: 15 residues. Written as DNA, the CDR3 is TGTGCCAGTAGTCGATCGGGGGGCGCCTCTGAAAAACTGTTTTTT. Translating it yields CASSRSGGASEKLFF.

The CDR3 DNA sequence: TGCGCCAGCAGCTTGGTGATCGGGGGGACAGATACGCAGTATTTT. Translating gives CASSLVIGGTDTQYF. This chain uses TRBV5-1 with TRBJ2-3; TRBD2 agrees at 7 bases. Trimming took 0 bases from V and 3 from J; bases not matched to a gene: 4. The CDR3 length is 15 residues. In germline, CDR1 is SGHRS, CDR2 YFSETQ.

The gene calls are TRBV5-4 and TRBJ2-5; D not resolved. This CDR3 has 13 residues. CDR1 SGHNT and CDR2 YYREEE come from the germline V gene (reference sequence). The germline V and J ends were trimmed by 0 bases and 5 bases, with 8 bases remaining between them. The CDR3 protein is CASSLDVRETQYF. The CDR3 coding sequence is TGTGCCAGCAGCTTGGATGTTCGGGAGACCCAGTACTTC.

V and J are TRBV7-2 and TRBJ2-7; TRBD2 is a possible D gene (6 bases). CDR1 and CDR2 (germline): SGHTA, FQGNSA. The CDR3 has 14 residues. V lost 2 bases, J lost 2 bases, and 10 bases lay in between. This CDR3 is CASSLSSVTYEQYF. CDR3 nucleotide sequence: TGTGCCAGCAGCTTATCTAGCGTAACCTACGAGCAGTACTTC.

The chain employs TRBV18 and TRBJ1-1, with D uncertain. The V gene's germline CDR1 is KGHSH and CDR2 LQKENI. The CDR3 runs to 14 residues. V dropped 2 bases and J dropped 1 base, with 8 bases sitting between them. CDR3 DNA: TGTGCCAGCTCACCATCTACGAGGAACACTGAAGCTTTCTTT. This translates into CASSPSTRNTEAFF.

This clone was detected a few times. The V call is TRBV6-5, the J call TRBJ1-5; 7 positions match TRBD1. From germline, CDR1 is MNHEY and CDR2 SVGAGI. With V trimmed by 4 bases and J by 12 bases, 9 bases remained unmatched. This CDR3 spans 13 amino acids. The CDR3 sequence is CASSSTLTGRQHF. In nucleotides, the CDR3 is TGTGCCAGCAGTTCAACATTGACAGGGCGCCAGCATTTT.

This clone has just one count. The DNA is left out, because the CDR3 cannot be placed on it with certainty; the CDR3 is given as TCRdb lists it. The chain employs TRBV19 and TRBJ1-6; the D call of TRBD1 is as the table states it, not checked on the DNA. Termini included, the CDR3 measures 17 amino acids. Germline assignment: CDR1 LNHDA and CDR2 SQIVND (reference sequence). The CDR3 sequence: CASSILAGQAISSPLHF.

The chain is built from TRBV13 and TRBJ2-2; TRBD1 matches at 12 bases. The germline CDR1 and CDR2 sequences are PRHDT and FYEKMQ (reference sequence). The CDR3 contains 16 residues. V dropped 3 bases and J dropped 7; count of bases not matched to a gene: 6. CDR3 DNA: TGTGCCAGCAGCTTCCCCGGGACAGGGGGCTTCGGGGAGCTGTTTTTT. The encoded protein is CASSFPGTGGFGELFF.

V and J are TRBV19 and TRBJ2-2; TRBD2 matches at 7 bases. There are 15 residues in the CDR3. CDR1 and CDR2 (germline): LNHDA, SQIVND (reference sequence). V was pared by 5 bases and J by 5 bases, with 8 bases of the junction left unmatched. The CDR3 DNA follows: TGTGCCAGTAGTCCCCGGACTAGTTATACCGGGGAGCTGTTTTTT. Translation: CASSPRTSYTGELFF.

CDR3 sequence (DNA): TGCGCCAGCAGCCAAGACAGGGGGGAGCGAAGGGCCCAGCATTTT. Protein product: CASSQDRGERRAQHF. V and J are TRBV4-1 and TRBJ1-5; TRBD1 agrees at 7 bases. Germline V gene lookup returns CDR1 MGHRA and CDR2 YSYEKL. The CDR3 loop spans 15 amino acids. J lost 11 bases, V lost 0 bases, and 10 bases had no gene match.

The rearrangement uses TRBV20-1 and TRBJ1-5, with unresolved D. The ends were cut back, 4 bases at V and 6 bases at J, with 4 bases in the middle. The germline CDR1 and CDR2 sequences are DFQATT and SNEGSKA (reference sequence). The CDR3 covers 10 residues. CDR3 residues: CSAIGQPQHF. The CDR3 nucleotides read TGCAGTGCTATCGGTCAGCCCCAGCATTTT.

The chain joins TRBV6-4 to TRBJ1-1; no definite D call. Trimming removed 6 bases from V and 0 bases from J, with 8 bases in between. The CDR3 spans 13 residues. In germline, CDR1 is MRHNA, CDR2 SNTAGT. DNA of the CDR3: TGTGCCAGCAGGGCGGATTTGAACACTGAAGCTTTCTTT. Protein sequence: CASRADLNTEAFF.

The chain couples TRBV18 to TRBJ2-7; 10 bases are a match to TRBD1. V gave up 3 bases and J gave up 2 bases; unmatched junction bases: 1. Germline assignment: CDR1 KGHSH and CDR2 LQKENI. There are 14 residues in the CDR3. In DNA, the CDR3 is TGTGCCAGCTCACCGGGACAGGGGACCTACGAGCAGTACTTC. Its translation: CASSPGQGTYEQYF. Based on the CDR3 plus reference TRBV18 and TRBJ2-7, the full variable domain is NAGVMQNPRHLVRRRGQEARLRCSPMKGHSHVYWYRQLPEEGLKFMVYLQKENIIDESGMPKERFSAEFPKEGPSILRIQQVVRGDSAAYFCASSPGQGTYEQYFGPGTRLTVT.

J is TRBJ2-1 and V is TRBV2; 10 nucleotides match TRBD2. CDR1 and CDR2 (germline): SNHLY, FYNNEI. Trimming cost V 8 bases and J 3 bases; bases outside gene matches: 4. This CDR3 comprises 14 residues. The CDR3 sequence: CASLSGGGYNEQFF. The CDR3 nucleotides are TGTGCCAGCCTGAGCGGGGGGGGCTACAATGAGCAGTTCTTC.

The chain joins TRBV4-3 to TRBJ2-3, with 13 bases lining up with TRBD2. After removal of 0 bases from V and 0 bases from J, the junction contained 9 bases not matched to a gene. Germline V gives CDR1 LGHNA, CDR2 YSLEER. The CDR3 covers 20 residues. For the CDR3, the DNA is TGCGCCAGCAGCCAAGACGTGGGACTAGCGGGGTTCTCTAGCACAGATACGCAGTATTTT. Translation: CASSQDVGLAGFSSTDTQYF.

The chain is built from TRBV18 and TRBJ2-1; a possible D gene is TRBD2 (6 bases). The germline V and J ends were trimmed by 6 bases and 8 bases, with 17 bases remaining between them. CDR1 is KGHSH, CDR2 LQKENI, per germline. The CDR3 runs to 14 residues. CDR3: CASSRRKEGDEQFF. The DNA of the CDR3 is TGTGCCAGCTCTCGGCGGAAGGAGGGCGATGAGCAGTTCTTC.

The chain combines TRBV7-9 with TRBJ2-5; D possibly corresponds to TRBD2 (6 bases). Trimming stripped 5 bases from V and 9 bases from J, with 19 bases between. This CDR3 has 14 residues. Per germline, CDR1 SEHNR and CDR2 FQNEAQ (reference sequence). The CDR3 here is CASSPPAGPGAQYF. CDR3 DNA sequence: TGTGCCAGCAGCCCTCCCGCTGGTCCGGGGGCCCAGTACTTC.